The source of this TCR beta chain is a study of graft-versus-host responses after intestinal transplantation. Study summary: Transplants given to recipients were multivisceral, liver-intestinal, or isolated intestinal. Study-wide results and caveats: Recipient-marrow GvH clones were detected, some having first appeared in ileum or blood. Some patients had graft-donor T cell macrochimerism, and their allografts showed high graft-versus-host to host-versus-graft clonal ratios.

The table came from immunoSEQ multiplex PCR; TCRdb's copy has only in-frame clones and leaves some out. The sample contains around 110,000 clones, less than 95% of which appear only once. About this clone: Its target is unknown.

The V end lost 5 bases, the J end lost 9 bases, and 20 bases lay between the germline ends. The germline CDR1 and CDR2 sequences are MNHEY and SVGAGI. This CDR3 contains 14 residues. This clonotype was sampled from a human donor who received an intestinal transplant. The rearrangement links TRBV6-5 to TRBJ2-7, with a possible D match to TRBD2 (7 bases). The specimen was unstimulated CD4+ T cells sorted from spleen or lymph node cells, collected before intestinal transplant. DNA for the CDR3: TGTGCCAGCAGTAGGGGGGGGGACTACGGTACGCAGTACTTC. Translating it yields CASSRGGDYGTQYF.